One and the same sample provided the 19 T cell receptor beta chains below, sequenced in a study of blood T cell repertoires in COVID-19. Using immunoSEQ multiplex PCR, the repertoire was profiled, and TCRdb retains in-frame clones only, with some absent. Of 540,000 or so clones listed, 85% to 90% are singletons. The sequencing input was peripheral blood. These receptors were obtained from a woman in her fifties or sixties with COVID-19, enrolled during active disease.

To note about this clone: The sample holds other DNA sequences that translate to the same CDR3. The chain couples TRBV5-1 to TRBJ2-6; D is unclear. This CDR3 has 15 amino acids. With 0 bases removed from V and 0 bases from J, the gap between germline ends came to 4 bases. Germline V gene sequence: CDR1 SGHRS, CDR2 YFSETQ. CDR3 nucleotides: TGCGCCAGCAGCTTGGCGGGCTCTGGGGCCAACGTCCTGACTTTC. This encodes CASSLAGSGANVLTF.

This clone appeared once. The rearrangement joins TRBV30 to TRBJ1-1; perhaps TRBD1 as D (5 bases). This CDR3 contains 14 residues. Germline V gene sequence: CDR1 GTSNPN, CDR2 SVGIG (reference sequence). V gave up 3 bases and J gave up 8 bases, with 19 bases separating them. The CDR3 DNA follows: TGTGCCTGGAGCTCCGGCATCGTAGGGGTCGAAGCTTTCTTT. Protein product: CAWSSGIVGVEAFF. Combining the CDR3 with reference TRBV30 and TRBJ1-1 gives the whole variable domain SQTIHQWPATLVQPVGSPLSLECTVEGTSNPNLYWYRQAAGRGLQLLFYSVGIGQISSEVPQNLSASRPQDRQFILSSKKLLLSDSGFYLCAWSSGIVGVEAFFGQGTRLTVV.

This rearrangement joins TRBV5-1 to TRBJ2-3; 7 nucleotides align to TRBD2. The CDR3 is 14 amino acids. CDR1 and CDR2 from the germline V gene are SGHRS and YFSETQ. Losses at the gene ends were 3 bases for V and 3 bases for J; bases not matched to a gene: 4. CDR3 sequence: CASSYLAVTDTQYF. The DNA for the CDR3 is TGCGCCAGCAGCTATCTAGCGGTTACAGATACGCAGTATTTT.

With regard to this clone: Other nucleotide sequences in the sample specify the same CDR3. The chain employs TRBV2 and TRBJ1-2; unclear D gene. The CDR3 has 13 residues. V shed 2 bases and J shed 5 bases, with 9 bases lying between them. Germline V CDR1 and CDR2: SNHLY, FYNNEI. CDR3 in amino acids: CASSERQVYGYTF. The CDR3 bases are TGTGCCAGCAGTGAAAGGCAGGTATATGGCTACACCTTC.

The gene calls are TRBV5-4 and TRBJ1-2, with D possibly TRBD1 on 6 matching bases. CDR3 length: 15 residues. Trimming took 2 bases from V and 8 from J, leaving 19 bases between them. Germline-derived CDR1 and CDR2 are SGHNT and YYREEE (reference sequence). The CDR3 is CASSFRFRGRGGYTF. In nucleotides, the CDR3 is TGTGCCAGCAGCTTCCGTTTTCGGGGCAGGGGCGGCTACACCTTC. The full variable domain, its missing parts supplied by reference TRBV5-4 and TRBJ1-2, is ETGVTQSPTHLIKTRGQQVTLRCSSQSGHNTVSWYQQALGQGPQFIFQYYREEENGRGNFPPRFSGLQFPNYSSELNVNALELDDSALYLCASSFRFRGRGGYTFGSGTRLTVV.

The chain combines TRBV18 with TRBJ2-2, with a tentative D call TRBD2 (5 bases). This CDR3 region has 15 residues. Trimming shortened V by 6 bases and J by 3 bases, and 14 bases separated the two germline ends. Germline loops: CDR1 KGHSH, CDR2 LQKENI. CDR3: CASSPTGVYTGELFF. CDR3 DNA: TGTGCCAGCTCGCCAACCGGGGTTTACACCGGGGAGCTGTTTTTT.

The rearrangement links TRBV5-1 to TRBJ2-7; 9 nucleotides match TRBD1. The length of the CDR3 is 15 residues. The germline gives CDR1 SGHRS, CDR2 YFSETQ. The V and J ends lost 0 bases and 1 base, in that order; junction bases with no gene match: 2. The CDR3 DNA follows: TGCGCCAGCAGCTTGGGGGACAGGGTTTCCTACGAGCAGTACTTC. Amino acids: CASSLGDRVSYEQYF.

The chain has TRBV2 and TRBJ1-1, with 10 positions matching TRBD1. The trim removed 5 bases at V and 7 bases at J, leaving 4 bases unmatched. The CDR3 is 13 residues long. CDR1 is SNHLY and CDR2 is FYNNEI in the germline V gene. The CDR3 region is CASSQGTGDEAFF. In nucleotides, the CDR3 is TGTGCCAGCAGTCAAGGGACAGGGGATGAAGCTTTCTTT.

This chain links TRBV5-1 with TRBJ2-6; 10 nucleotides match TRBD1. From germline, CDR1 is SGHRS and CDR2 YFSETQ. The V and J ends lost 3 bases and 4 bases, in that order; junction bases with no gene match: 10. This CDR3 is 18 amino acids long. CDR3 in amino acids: CASSSVTGGASGANVLTF. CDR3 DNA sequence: TGCGCCAGCAGCTCGGTGACAGGGGGCGCCTCCGGGGCCAACGTCCTGACTTTC.

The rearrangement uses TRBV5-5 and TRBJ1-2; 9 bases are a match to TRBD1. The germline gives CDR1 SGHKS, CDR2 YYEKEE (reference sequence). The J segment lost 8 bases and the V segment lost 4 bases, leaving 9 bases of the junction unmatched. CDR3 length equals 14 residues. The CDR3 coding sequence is TGTGCCAGCAGCCCAGGGACAGGGTGGGAAGGCTACACCTTC. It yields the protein CASSPGTGWEGYTF.

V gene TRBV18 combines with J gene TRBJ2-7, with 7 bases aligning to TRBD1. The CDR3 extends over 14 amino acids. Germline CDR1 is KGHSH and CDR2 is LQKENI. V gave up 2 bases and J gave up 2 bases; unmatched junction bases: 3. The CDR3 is CASSPSGTAYEQYF. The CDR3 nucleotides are TGTGCCAGCTCACCATCCGGGACAGCCTACGAGCAGTACTTC.

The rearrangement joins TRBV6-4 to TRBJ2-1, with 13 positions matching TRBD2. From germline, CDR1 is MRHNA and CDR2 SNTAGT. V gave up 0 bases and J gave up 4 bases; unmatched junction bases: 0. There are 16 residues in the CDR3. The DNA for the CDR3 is TGTGCCAGCAGTGACTCGGGACTAGCGGGGTACAATGAGCAGTTCTTC. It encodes CASSDSGLAGYNEQFF.

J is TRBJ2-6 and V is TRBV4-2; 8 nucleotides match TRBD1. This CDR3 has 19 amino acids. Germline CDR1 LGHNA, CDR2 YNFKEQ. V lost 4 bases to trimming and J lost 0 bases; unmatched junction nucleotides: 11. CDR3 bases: TGTGCCAGCAGCCCCCGGGGCCGGACAGGGATCTCTGGGGCCAACGTCCTGACTTTC. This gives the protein CASSPRGRTGISGANVLTF.

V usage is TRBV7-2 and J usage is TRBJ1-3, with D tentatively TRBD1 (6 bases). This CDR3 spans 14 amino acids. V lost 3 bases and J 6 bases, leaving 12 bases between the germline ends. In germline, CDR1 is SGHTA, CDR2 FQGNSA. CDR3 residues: CASSFRDTLNTIYF. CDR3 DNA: TGTGCCAGCAGCTTTCGGGACACCCTAAACACCATATATTTT.

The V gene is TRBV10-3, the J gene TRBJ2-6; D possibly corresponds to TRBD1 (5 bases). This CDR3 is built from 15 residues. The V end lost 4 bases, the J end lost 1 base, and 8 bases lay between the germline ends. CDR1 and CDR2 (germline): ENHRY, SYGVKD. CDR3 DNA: TGTGCCATCAGTGGGCAGGGTTCTGGGGCCAACGTCCTGACTTTC. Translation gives CAISGQGSGANVLTF.

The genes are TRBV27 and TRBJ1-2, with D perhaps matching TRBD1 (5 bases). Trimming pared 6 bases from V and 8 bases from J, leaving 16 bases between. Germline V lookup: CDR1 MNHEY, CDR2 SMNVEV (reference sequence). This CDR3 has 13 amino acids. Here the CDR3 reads CASSPQGTLGYTF. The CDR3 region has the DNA TGTGCCAGCAGCCCGCAGGGAACCCTAGGCTACACCTTC.

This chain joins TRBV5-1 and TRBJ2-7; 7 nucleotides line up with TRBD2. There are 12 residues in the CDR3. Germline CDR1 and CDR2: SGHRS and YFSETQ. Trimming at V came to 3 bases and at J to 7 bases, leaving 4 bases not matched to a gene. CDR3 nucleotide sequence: TGCGCCAGCAGCTCGGTCGGGAGGGAGCAGTACTTC. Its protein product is CASSSVGREQYF.

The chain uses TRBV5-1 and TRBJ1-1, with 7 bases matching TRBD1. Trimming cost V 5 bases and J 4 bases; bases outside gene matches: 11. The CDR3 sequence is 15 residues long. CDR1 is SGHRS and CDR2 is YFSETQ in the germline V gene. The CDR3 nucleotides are TGCGCCAGCAGGCGAGTAGAACAGGGGCCCACTGAAGCTTTCTTT. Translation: CASRRVEQGPTEAFF.

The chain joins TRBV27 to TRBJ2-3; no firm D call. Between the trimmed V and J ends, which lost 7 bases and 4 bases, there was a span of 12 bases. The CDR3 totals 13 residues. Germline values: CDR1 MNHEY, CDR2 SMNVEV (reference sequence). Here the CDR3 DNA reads TGTGCCAGCACCCTAACCCCGGCAGATACGCAGTATTTT. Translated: CASTLTPADTQYF.